This T cell receptor beta chain was documented in a study of blood T cell repertoires in COVID-19. Study context: T cells, B-cell-depleted T cells, or PBMCs supplied cDNA or gDNA.

Enrollees, about 18 to 89 years old, lived in about two dozen US areas. Participants' reported clinical history set cohort assignment. In the study's own analysis: Using reference gene primer amplification, nucleated cell counts were estimated. Libraries were prepared by immunoSEQ multiplex PCR; TCRdb keeps only in-frame clonotypes and omits some of them. D and trimming come from the DNA, and the V and J calls and clone size come from that table. The repertoire includes 250,000 to 350,000 clones, over 75% of them detected once, and roughly 5% sits in the top ten. V was clipped by 0 bases and J by 8 bases; unmatched bases: 1. Germline V gene lookup returns CDR1 SGDLS and CDR2 YYNGEE. The CDR3 runs to 13 residues.

The rearrangement uses TRBV9 and TRBJ2-1; 8 nucleotides match TRBD1. Sequencing was carried out using PBMCs or T cells enriched from blood (not recorded which). The TCR sequence derives from a woman aged 25 to 39 who had recovered from COVID-19. The CDR3 coding sequence is TGTGCCAGCAGCGTAGTACAGGGGGATGAGCAGTTCTTC. It encodes CASSVVQGDEQFF.